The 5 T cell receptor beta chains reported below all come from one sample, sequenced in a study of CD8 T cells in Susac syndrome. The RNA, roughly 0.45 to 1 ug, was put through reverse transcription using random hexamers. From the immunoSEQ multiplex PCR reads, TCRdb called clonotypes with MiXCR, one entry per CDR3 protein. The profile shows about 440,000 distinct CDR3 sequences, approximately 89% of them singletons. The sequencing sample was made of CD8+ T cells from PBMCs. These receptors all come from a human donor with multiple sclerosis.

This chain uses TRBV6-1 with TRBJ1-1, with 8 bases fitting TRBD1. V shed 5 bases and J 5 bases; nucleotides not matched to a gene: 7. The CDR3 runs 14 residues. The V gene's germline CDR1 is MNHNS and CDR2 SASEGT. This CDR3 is CASSIQGGGTEAFF. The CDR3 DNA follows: TGTGCCAGCAGTATACAGGGGGGCGGAACTGAAGCTTTCTTT.

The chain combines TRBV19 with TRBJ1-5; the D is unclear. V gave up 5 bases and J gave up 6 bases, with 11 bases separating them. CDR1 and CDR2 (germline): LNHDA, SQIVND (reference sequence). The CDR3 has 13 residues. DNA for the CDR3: TGTGCCAGTAGTGTATATGGGAGTCAGCCCCAGCATTTT. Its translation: CASSVYGSQPQHF.

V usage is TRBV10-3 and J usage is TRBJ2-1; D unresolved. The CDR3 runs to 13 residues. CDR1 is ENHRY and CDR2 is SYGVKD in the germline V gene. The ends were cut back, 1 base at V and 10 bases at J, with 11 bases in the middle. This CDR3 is CAISEFLAEEQFF. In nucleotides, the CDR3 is TGTGCCATCAGTGAGTTTTTAGCAGAAGAGCAGTTCTTC.

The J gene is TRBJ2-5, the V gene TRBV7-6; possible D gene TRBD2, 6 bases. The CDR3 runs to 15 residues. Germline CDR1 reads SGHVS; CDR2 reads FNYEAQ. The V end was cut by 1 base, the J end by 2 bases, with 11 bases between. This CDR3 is CASSLDGSGQETQYF. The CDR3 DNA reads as TGTGCCAGCAGCTTAGACGGGAGTGGGCAAGAGACCCAGTACTTC.

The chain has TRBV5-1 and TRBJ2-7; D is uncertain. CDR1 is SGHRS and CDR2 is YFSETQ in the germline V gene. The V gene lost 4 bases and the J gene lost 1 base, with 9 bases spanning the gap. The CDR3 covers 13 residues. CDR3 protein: CASSQYRSYEQYF. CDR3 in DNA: TGCGCCAGCAGCCAGTACCGATCCTACGAGCAGTACTTC.